A single sample gave rise to the 15 T cell receptor beta chains below, sequenced in a study of CXCR3-negative and CXCR3-positive naive CD8 T cells. Researchers prepared the TRB cDNA libraries using 5' RACE with UMI labels. TCRdb re-called the 5' RACE reads, yielding one record per CDR3 amino acid sequence without DNA. Its table records roughly 89,000 distinct CDR3 sequences. Sequencing used naive CXCR3- CD8+ T cells from blood. Subset of the sample: CD45RO-CCR7+CD27+CD95- naive CD8+ T cells lacking CXCR3 (TNR3-). Source of these receptors: a human donor in good health. Some clones in this sample may be carry-over from other donors' samples.

This chain uses TRBV4-2 with TRBJ1-1; there is no DNA to check the TCRdb D call of TRBD1. CDR1 LGHNA and CDR2 YNFKEQ come from the germline V gene. CDR3 size: 15 residues. This chain's CDR3 is CASSQDSTGHTEAFF.

The rearrangement joins TRBV9 to TRBJ1-1; TCRdb returns TRBD1, unconfirmable since there is no DNA. The CDR3 is 14 amino acids. Germline CDR1 is SGDLS and CDR2 is YYNGEE. CDR3 residues: CASSAGTWEIEAFF.

This rearrangement joins TRBV7-6 to TRBJ1-1; lacking DNA, the TRBD1 call made by TCRdb goes unchecked. CDR3 length: 19 amino acids. Germline CDR1 is SGHVS and CDR2 is FNYEAQ. CDR3: CASSLVVAQGPRIGTEAFF.

The J gene is TRBJ2-2, the V gene TRBV23-1; absent DNA, TCRdb's TRBD2 call cannot be checked. TRBV23-1 is an open reading frame whose function is uncertain. The CDR3 length is 18 residues. The CDR3 protein is CASSATSGGSSNTGELFF.

This chain links TRBV7-7 with TRBJ2-3; TCRdb reports TRBD2, a call that lacks DNA to check it against. The CDR3 loop spans 16 amino acids. Germline CDR1 reads SSHAT; CDR2 reads FNYEAQ (reference sequence). The CDR3 loop reads CASSSGLAGEEGTQYF.

The chain employs TRBV29-1 and TRBJ2-7. The CDR3 runs 11 residues. The germline gives CDR1 SQVTM, CDR2 ANQGSEA. CDR3 residues: CSGGTNYEQYF.

The J gene is TRBJ2-1, the V gene TRBV15; TCRdb indicates TRBD1, and absent DNA this call remains unverified. The germline gives CDR1 LNHNV, CDR2 YYDKDF (reference sequence). The CDR3 covers 13 residues. The CDR3 here is CATSSGTGDEQFF.

The rearrangement joins TRBV5-5 to TRBJ1-3. The CDR3 consists of 16 residues. CDR1 is SGHKS and CDR2 is YYEKEE in the germline V gene (reference sequence). The CDR3 is CASSLDGTHSGNTIYF.

The genes are TRBV29-1 and TRBJ2-7; as DNA is missing, the TRBD1 call by TCRdb cannot be tested. The CDR3 sequence is 14 residues long. CDR1 and CDR2 from the germline V gene are SQVTM and ANQGSEA. Here the CDR3 reads CSAVRTGGPYEQYF.

The chain couples TRBV5-1 to TRBJ2-2; TCRdb selects TRBD1, and the lack of DNA leaves this call unchecked. CDR3 length: 17 residues. The V gene's germline CDR1 is SGHRS and CDR2 YFSETQ. The CDR3: CASSLLRDRASTGELFF.

The chain combines TRBV7-9 with TRBJ2-5; with no DNA, the TCRdb D assignment of TRBD1 cannot be verified. There are 14 residues in the CDR3. The germline V gene encodes CDR1 SEHNR and CDR2 FQNEAQ (reference sequence). The CDR3 spells CASSQGGGTETQYF.

The chain uses TRBV25-1 and TRBJ2-2. CDR1 MGHDK and CDR2 SYGVNS come from the germline V gene. This CDR3 comprises 13 residues. CDR3 amino acids: CASSDSRSGELFF. Complete variable domain (other parts from reference TRBV25-1 and TRBJ2-2): EADIYQTPRYLVIGTGKKITLECSQTMGHDKMYWYQQDPGMELHLIHYSYGVNSTEKGDLSSESTVSRIRTEHFPLTLESARPSHTSQYLCASSDSRSGELFFGEGSRLTVL.

V and J are TRBV29-1 and TRBJ2-2; there is no DNA to check the TCRdb D call of TRBD1. CDR3 size: 13 residues. Per the germline V gene, CDR1 is SQVTM and CDR2 is ANQGSEA. This chain's CDR3 is CSAAGTGVGELFF.

The V call is TRBV7-9, the J call TRBJ1-5; absent DNA, TCRdb's TRBD1 call cannot be checked. The germline V gene has CDR1 SEHNR and CDR2 FQNEAQ (reference sequence). The CDR3 has 16 amino acids. Here the CDR3 reads CASSPPGASSNQPQHF.

The genes are TRBV20-1 and TRBJ1-4. Germline lookup yields CDR1 DFQATT and CDR2 SNEGSKA (reference sequence). CDR3 length: 13 amino acids. This CDR3 is CSAGPYEDEKLFF.